Listed below are T cell receptor beta chains from one sample, sequenced in a study of cytomegalovirus exposure and HLA in healthy donors. The method was immunoSEQ multiplex PCR; TCRdb's version includes in-frame clones alone and lacks a portion of them. The table records about 140,000 clones, about four fifths of them present only once. The sequenced sample consisted of PBMCs. Source of these receptors: a woman aged 25 to 45 in good health and CMV-seronegative. Each CDR3 is given with its conserved first and last residue. Each record gives: V gene, CDR3 length, J gene, D gene, clone size, CDR3 DNA, CDR3 protein. D genes are given only for firm matches. Size tells how often a clone was seen (once, few, many) or the class of an expanded clone, and some rows leave it out.

v_gene: TRBV27
len: 16
j_gene: TRBJ1-5
d_gene: .
abundance: .
CDR3nt: TGTGCCAGCAGTTTTACAGGGACTAGTCCCAATCAGCCCCAGCATTTT
CDR3aa: CASSFTGTSPNQPQHF

v_gene: TRBV7-8
len: 15
j_gene: TRBJ2-7
d_gene: TRBD1
abundance: .
CDR3nt: TGTGCCAGCAGCCGGGGACAGGGACCTCTCTACGAGCAGTACTTC
CDR3aa: CASSRGQGPLYEQYF

v_gene: TRBV28
len: 15
j_gene: TRBJ1-1
d_gene: .
abundance: once
CDR3nt: TGTGCCAGCAGTCCCACGGGAGGGGGTTGGACTGAAGCTTTCTTT
CDR3aa: CASSPTGGGWTEAFF

v_gene: TRBV4-2
len: 19
j_gene: TRBJ2-5
d_gene: TRBD2
abundance: .
CDR3nt: TGTGCCAGCAGCCAAGACCCTGGGACTAGCGGGGAACATGACGAGACCCAGTACTTC
CDR3aa: CASSQDPGTSGEHDETQYF

v_gene: TRBV2
len: 17
j_gene: TRBJ1-5
d_gene: TRBD1
abundance: .
CDR3nt: TGTGCCAGCAGAGGGACAGGGGGCGCCGGGCTACTTCAGCCCCAGCATTTT
CDR3aa: CASRGTGGAGLLQPQHF

v_gene: TRBV7-7
len: 15
j_gene: TRBJ2-5
d_gene: .
abundance: .
CDR3nt: TGTGCTAGCAGCCCAGGTACTGGCCGACAAGAGACCCAGTACTTC
CDR3aa: CASSPGTGRQETQYF

v_gene: TRBV5-1
len: 14
j_gene: TRBJ1-4
d_gene: .
abundance: .
CDR3nt: TGCGCCAGCAGCTTGGCCGGGGGGAATGAAAAACTGTTTTTT
CDR3aa: CASSLAGGNEKLFF

v_gene: TRBV2
len: 14
j_gene: TRBJ2-1
d_gene: .
abundance: .
CDR3nt: TGTGCCAGCAGTGCCCGGCTAGGTGACAATGAGCAGTTCTTC
CDR3aa: CASSARLGDNEQFF

v_gene: TRBV6-1
len: 14
j_gene: TRBJ2-5
d_gene: .
abundance: once
CDR3nt: TGTGCCAGCTTCCGGGACTTACAGAGGGAGACCCAGTACTTC
CDR3aa: CASFRDLQRETQYF

v_gene: TRBV15
len: 14
j_gene: TRBJ1-5
d_gene: .
abundance: .
CDR3nt: TGTGCCACCAGCAGAGGGGGGGTGAACCAGCCCCAGCATTTT
CDR3aa: CATSRGGVNQPQHF